The 27 T cell receptor beta chains below were found in one sample sequenced in a study of T cell repertoires in cytomegalovirus infection. TCRdb independently ran MiXCR on the reads; one entry per CDR3 protein. The sample has more than 400,000 distinct CDR3 sequences, 26% seen once. Input material: PBMCs. The source of these receptors is a human donor in good health (CMV status not recorded). Some clones in this sample may be carry-over from other donors' samples.

This clonotype was observed a single time. V and J are TRBV4-3 and TRBJ2-6; D is ambiguous. Germline CDR1 is LGHNA and CDR2 is YSLEER. This CDR3 comprises 17 residues. V shed 0 bases and J shed 0 bases, with 9 bases lying between them. CDR3 nucleotide sequence: TGCGCCAGCAGCCAAGATGTCTCAGCCTCTGGGGCCAACGTCCTGACTTTC. Amino acids: CASSQDVSASGANVLTF.

This clonotype has a handful of counts. The J gene is TRBJ2-1, the V gene TRBV7-9, with 10 nucleotides matching TRBD2. CDR3 length equals 16 residues. The germline CDR1 and CDR2 sequences are SEHNR and FQNEAQ (reference sequence). With V trimmed by 6 bases and J by 4 bases, 9 bases remained unmatched. For the CDR3, the DNA is TGTGCCAGCAGTCGACAAGCGGGAGGGCCGTACAATGAGCAGTTCTTC. Protein: CASSRQAGGPYNEQFF.

V and J are TRBV7-9 and TRBJ2-3; perhaps D is TRBD1 or TRBD2 (5 bases each). V lost 4 bases, J lost 4 bases, and 15 bases lay in between. The germline V gene has CDR1 SEHNR and CDR2 FQNEAQ (reference sequence). The CDR3 spans 15 residues. This CDR3 reads CASSYPGPTADTQYF. DNA of the CDR3: TGTGCCAGCAGCTACCCGGGACCTACGGCAGATACGCAGTATTTT. The full variable domain, rest sourced from reference TRBV7-9 and TRBJ2-3, is DTGVSQNPRHKITKRGQNVTFRCDPISEHNRLYWYRQTLGQGPEFLTYFQNEAQLEKSRLLSDRFSAERPKGSFSTLEIQRTEQGDSAMYLCASSYPGPTADTQYFGPGTRLTVL.

The V and J genes are TRBV6-6 and TRBJ2-6; D gene ambiguous. Trimming removed 8 bases from V and 0 bases from J, with 8 bases in between. The CDR3 length is 14 residues. Germline lookup yields CDR1 MNHNY and CDR2 SVGAGI (reference sequence). The CDR3 sequence: CASVRDSGANVLTF. CDR3 DNA sequence: TGTGCCAGCGTTAGGGACTCTGGGGCCAACGTCCTGACTTTC.

A few counts support this clonotype. The CDR3 DNA reads TGTGCCAGCAGCTTAGCTTTGGGGCTGGACTTAAACGAGCAGTACTTC. It translates to CASSLALGLDLNEQYF. J is TRBJ2-7 and V is TRBV7-2; D possibly uses TRBD1 or TRBD2 (5 bases each). The CDR3 totals 16 residues. Germline CDR1 is SGHTA and CDR2 is FQGNSA. V was trimmed by 0 bases and J by 5 bases, leaving 17 bases between them.

The chain combines TRBV7-9 with TRBJ1-4; TRBD1 might be the D (5 bases). V lost 1 base, J lost 2 bases, and 14 bases lay in between. Germline V gives CDR1 SEHNR, CDR2 FQNEAQ (reference sequence). CDR3 size: 17 residues. CDR3 nucleotides: TGTGCCAGCAGCTTAGAGCCCCAGGGAGCCACTAATGAAAAACTGTTTTTT. It encodes CASSLEPQGATNEKLFF.

The sample holds a few counts of this clonotype. This chain joins TRBV19 and TRBJ1-5; D unclear. Deletions cut 5 bases from V and 0 bases from J, with 8 bases between. The germline CDR1 and CDR2 sequences are LNHDA and SQIVND (reference sequence). CDR3 length: 14 amino acids. CDR3 protein: CASSSDYSNQPQHF. The DNA for the CDR3 is TGTGCCAGTAGTTCAGACTATAGCAATCAGCCCCAGCATTTT.

The V gene is TRBV29-1, the J gene TRBJ2-3; 9 nucleotides align to TRBD1. This CDR3 is 15 amino acids long. The V and J ends lost 2 bases and 2 bases, in that order; junction bases with no gene match: 5. The germline V gene encodes CDR1 SQVTM and CDR2 ANQGSEA. CDR3 in amino acids: CSVELRDRVTDTQYF. CDR3 nucleotides: TGCAGCGTTGAACTCCGGGACAGGGTCACAGATACGCAGTATTTT.

The genes are TRBV5-8 and TRBJ2-2; D is uncertain. V lost 0 bases and J lost 6, with 6 bases in between. CDR1 and CDR2 from the germline V gene are SGHTS and YDEGEE. The CDR3 extends over 13 amino acids. The CDR3: CASSLEGAGELFF. The CDR3 nucleotides are TGTGCCAGCAGCTTGGAGGGCGCCGGGGAGCTGTTTTTT.

This clonotype was detected a few times. The V and J genes are TRBV25-1 and TRBJ2-1; 13 bases line up with TRBD2. Germline trimming cut 4 bases from V and 7 bases from J; bases unmatched to any gene: 10. Germline V lookup: CDR1 MGHDK, CDR2 SYGVNS. The CDR3 is 17 residues long. The CDR3 nucleotides read TGTGCCAGCAGTGGCCGATTCGGGACTAGCGGGACTAATGAGCAGTTCTTC. Translation: CASSGRFGTSGTNEQFF.

This clonotype was seen at least ten times. The chain links TRBV7-2 to TRBJ1-1, with D unresolved. This CDR3 region has 14 residues. The V and J ends lost 6 bases and 0 bases respectively, with 11 bases between them. Germline loops: CDR1 SGHTA, CDR2 FQGNSA. CDR3 sequence (DNA): TGTGCCAGCAGGTTACAAGGGATGAACACTGAAGCTTTCTTT. This sequence encodes CASRLQGMNTEAFF.

The chain employs TRBV5-1 and TRBJ2-2; D is unclear. The CDR3 is 14 residues long. Germline V CDR1 and CDR2: SGHRS, YFSETQ. V lost 0 bases and J lost 6, with 9 bases in between. The CDR3 DNA reads TGCGCCAGCAGCTTGGGTGTGCGTGCCGGGGAGCTGTTTTTT. Translating it yields CASSLGVRAGELFF.

This clonotype was counted between two and nine times. The CDR3 DNA reads as TGTGCCAGCAGCAGGGGGGGGGGTTGGGGGGAACTAAACTATGGCTACACCTTC. Its translation is CASSRGGGWGELNYGYTF. The J gene is TRBJ1-2, the V gene TRBV11-2; tentatively, D is TRBD1 (6 bases). The germline V gene has CDR1 SGHAT and CDR2 FQNNGV. This CDR3 spans 18 amino acids. V shed 5 bases and J shed 2 bases, with 24 bases lying between them.

This clonotype showed up many times. The CDR3, as DNA: TGTGCCAGCAGCCCCCGACAGGGGGCGGTAGAGACCCAGTACTTC. As protein: CASSPRQGAVETQYF. The V and J genes are TRBV7-2 and TRBJ2-5; 10 bases match TRBD1. Germline lookup yields CDR1 SGHTA and CDR2 FQGNSA. This CDR3 spans 15 amino acids. Germline trimming cut 5 bases from V and 4 bases from J; bases unmatched to any gene: 7.

The V gene is TRBV28, the J gene TRBJ2-7; D gene unclear. Germline values: CDR1 MDHEN, CDR2 SYDVKM. CDR3 size: 12 residues. The V end lost 6 bases, the J end lost 2 bases, and 8 bases lay between the germline ends. CDR3 DNA: TGTGCCAGCAGGGACCATGCCTACGAGCAGTACTTC. This encodes CASRDHAYEQYF. The variable domain in full, with the rest retrieved from reference TRBV28 and TRBJ2-7, is DVKVTQSSRYLVKRTGEKVFLECVQDMDHENMFWYRQDPGLGLRLIYFSYDVKMKEKGDIPEGYSVSREKKERFSLILESASTNQTSMYLCASRDHAYEQYFGPGTRLTVT.

This clonotype was seen repeatedly, ten times or more. V is TRBV7-2 and J is TRBJ2-3; 8 bases line up with TRBD2. Trimming removed 0 bases from V and 6 bases from J; junction bases left unmatched: 11. Germline V CDR1 and CDR2: SGHTA, FQGNSA. This CDR3 is built from 17 residues. CDR3 protein: CASSLALRAGEEDTQYF. For the CDR3, the DNA is TGTGCCAGCAGCTTAGCGCTAAGAGCGGGAGAGGAGGATACGCAGTATTTT.

The chain couples TRBV7-8 to TRBJ2-4, with 14 bases aligning to TRBD2. The CDR3 runs 17 residues. Trimming removed 5 bases from V and 6 bases from J; junction bases left unmatched: 9. Germline V gene sequence: CDR1 SGHVS, CDR2 FQNEAQ. In DNA form, the CDR3 reads TGTGCCAGCAGCCTGACTAGCGGGAGGGCTGTGGGAAACATTCAGTACTTC. Residues: CASSLTSGRAVGNIQYF. Using reference TRBV7-8 and TRBJ2-4 for the parts outside the CDR3, the full variable domain is GAGVSQSPRYKVAKRGQDVALRCDPISGHVSLFWYQQALGQGPEFLTYFQNEAQLDKSGLPSDRFFAERPEGSVSTLKIQRTQQEDSAVYLCASSLTSGRAVGNIQYFGAGTRLSVL.

This chain uses TRBV19 with TRBJ2-5, with TRBD2 identical over 7 bases. Unmatched junction bases numbered 9, after V lost 3 bases and J lost 2 bases. Germline loops: CDR1 LNHDA, CDR2 SQIVND (reference sequence). This CDR3 comprises 16 residues. The CDR3 loop is CASSIGISGWQETQYF. The CDR3 DNA sequence: TGTGCCAGTAGTATCGGGATTAGCGGGTGGCAAGAGACCCAGTACTTC.

V gene TRBV20-1 combines with J gene TRBJ2-7; D gene unclear. This CDR3 contains 8 residues. Germline V gene lookup returns CDR1 DFQATT and CDR2 SNEGSKA (reference sequence). V lost 5 bases to trimming and J lost 12 bases, with 8 bases between them. This CDR3 is CSAEAAYF. The DNA for the CDR3 is TGCAGTGCTGAAGCAGCGTACTTC.

This clonotype was counted a few times. This rearrangement joins TRBV6-2 or TRBV6-3 to TRBJ2-1; D gene uncertain. Trimming removed 2 bases from V and 7 bases from J, with 6 bases in between. CDR1 MNHEY and CDR2 SVGEGT come from the germline V gene. The CDR3 is made up of 12 amino acids. CDR3 nucleotides: TGTGCCAGCAGTTACGACCGGAATGAGCAGTTCTTC. Amino acids: CASSYDRNEQFF.

This clonotype has ten or more counts. The J gene is TRBJ2-2, the V gene TRBV7-2; TRBD1 is a possible D gene (6 bases). The CDR3 has 16 amino acids. V dropped 4 bases and J dropped 7 bases, with 19 bases sitting between them. The germline CDR1 and CDR2 sequences are SGHTA and FQGNSA. CDR3 residues: CASSSYNQGRGGELFF. The CDR3 DNA reads TGTGCCAGCAGCTCCTACAATCAGGGGCGTGGCGGGGAGCTGTTTTTT.

This clonotype has a handful of counts. The CDR3 spells CASSPNPRTSGRVHIQYF. In nucleotides, the CDR3 is TGTGCCAGCAGTCCAAACCCCAGGACTAGCGGGAGGGTACACATTCAGTACTTC. The V gene is TRBV28, the J gene TRBJ2-4, with TRBD2 matching over 15 bases. This CDR3 is built from 18 residues. Germline loops: CDR1 MDHEN, CDR2 SYDVKM. The J segment lost 8 bases and the V segment lost 5 bases, leaving 13 bases of the junction unmatched.

This clonotype was seen repeatedly, ten times or more. V gene TRBV7-2 combines with J gene TRBJ1-2, with D perhaps matching TRBD1 (5 bases). CDR3 length equals 17 residues. Germline V gene lookup returns CDR1 SGHTA and CDR2 FQGNSA. The ends were cut back, 4 bases at V and 0 bases at J, with 18 bases in the middle. The CDR3 nucleotides read TGTGCCAGCAGCTCTACATCCATGCAGGGAGCTAACTATGGCTACACCTTC. Encoded protein: CASSSTSMQGANYGYTF. The full variable domain, its missing parts supplied by reference TRBV7-2 and TRBJ1-2, is GAGVSQSPSNKVTEKGKDVELRCDPISGHTALYWYRQSLGQGLEFLIYFQGNSAPDKSGLPSDRFSAERTGGSVSTLTIQRTQQEDSAVYLCASSSTSMQGANYGYTFGSGTRLTVV.

J is TRBJ2-3 and V is TRBV6-2 or TRBV6-3; D ambiguous. The germline V gene encodes CDR1 MNHEY and CDR2 SVGEGT. The V gene lost 7 bases and the J gene lost 0 bases, with 8 bases spanning the gap. The length of the CDR3 is 13 residues. CDR3 loop: CASMAASTDTQYF. The CDR3 coding sequence is TGTGCCAGCATGGCAGCGAGCACAGATACGCAGTATTTT.

The chain has TRBV19 and TRBJ1-2; TRBD1 agrees at 7 bases. V trimming: 7 bases; J trimming: 5 bases; junction bases outside the gene matches: 7. In germline, CDR1 is LNHDA, CDR2 SQIVND (reference sequence). The CDR3 has 13 amino acids. CDR3: CASTYGTEYGYTF. Written as DNA, the CDR3 is TGTGCCAGTACGTACGGGACAGAGTATGGCTACACCTTC.

CDR3 protein: CASSPVVGLNTEAFF. For the CDR3, the DNA is TGTGCCAGCTCGCCAGTGGTCGGCTTGAACACTGAAGCTTTCTTT. The chain couples TRBV18 to TRBJ1-1; D remains ambiguous. The length of the CDR3 is 15 residues. Trimming shortened V by 6 bases and J by 0 bases, and 14 bases separated the two germline ends. Germline CDR1 is KGHSH and CDR2 is LQKENI.

The rearrangement uses TRBV11-1 and TRBJ1-6; a weak D match, TRBD1 (6 bases). CDR3 length equals 14 residues. Germline-derived CDR1 and CDR2 are SGHAT and FQDESV (reference sequence). The ends were cut back, 5 bases at V and 7 bases at J, with 12 bases in the middle. The CDR3 region is CASSPRGGNSPLHF. CDR3 in DNA: TGTGCCAGCAGCCCGAGGGGGGGAAATTCACCCCTCCACTTT.